Presented here are 8 T cell receptor beta chains from one specimen sequenced in a study of T cells after yellow fever vaccination. TCRdb recomputed calls from the 5' RACE reads with MiXCR, one row per CDR3 protein. The table lists around 600,000 distinct CDR3 sequences, about 12% of them singletons. This sample comprised PBMCs, obtained on the day of the yellow fever booster vaccination. These receptors were collected from a man aged 25-40 years who received the YFV17D yellow fever vaccine.

This clonotype was found a few times. The J gene is TRBJ2-7, the V gene TRBV20-1; no definite D call. This CDR3 contains 13 residues. With 2 bases removed from V and 3 bases from J, the gap between germline ends came to 11 bases. Germline V lookup: CDR1 DFQATT, CDR2 SNEGSKA (reference sequence). Here the CDR3 reads CSARSAANYEQYF. DNA of the CDR3: TGCAGTGCTAGAAGTGCGGCTAACTACGAGCAGTACTTC.

The chain is built from TRBV29-1 and TRBJ2-5; maybe TRBD2 (5 bases). Trimming left V 7 bases short and J 5 bases short, with 11 bases between. This CDR3 comprises 11 residues. In germline, CDR1 is SQVTM, CDR2 ANQGSEA. CDR3 in DNA: TGCAGCGGACGGTCGGGGGAGACCCAGTACTTC. Translation: CSGRSGETQYF.

The chain employs TRBV6-1 and TRBJ1-2; D gene uncertain. Germline V gene data show CDR1 as MNHNS and CDR2 as SASEGT. Trimming left V 4 bases short and J 7 bases short, with 13 bases between. CDR3 size: 13 residues. CDR3 sequence: CASSALTGSGYTF. CDR3 coding DNA: TGTGCCAGCAGTGCTTTGACGGGCTCTGGCTACACCTTC.

Only a few counts were recorded for this clonotype. This sequence joins TRBV11-1 and TRBJ2-2; 11 nucleotides align to TRBD1. CDR1 and CDR2 from the germline V gene are SGHAT and FQDESV (reference sequence). Germline trimming cut 1 base from V and 3 bases from J; bases unmatched to any gene: 7. The CDR3 sequence is 18 residues long. CDR3 in amino acids: CASSLGTGGPRHTGELFF. The CDR3 bases are TGTGCCAGCAGCTTAGGGACAGGGGGCCCTCGCCACACCGGGGAGCTGTTTTTT. The entire variable domain, with the rest obtained from reference TRBV11-1 and TRBJ2-2, is as follows: EAEVAQSPRYKITEKSQAVAFWCDPISGHATLYWYRQILGQGPELLVQFQDESVVDDSQLPKDRFSAERLKGVDSTLKIQPAELGDSAMYLCASSLGTGGPRHTGELFFGEGSRLTVL.

This clonotype was counted a few times. The chain uses TRBV12-3 or TRBV12-4 and TRBJ2-3; the D is unclear. The germline V and J ends were trimmed by 6 bases and 4 bases, with 5 bases remaining between them. The CDR3 is made up of 11 amino acids. The CDR3 nucleotides are TGTGCCAGCAGAGGGCCAGATACGCAGTATTTT. Encoded protein: CASRGPDTQYF.

This chain connects TRBV5-4 to TRBJ2-5; no firm D call. With 2 bases removed from V and 5 bases from J, the gap between germline ends came to 13 bases. The germline gives CDR1 SGHNT, CDR2 YYREEE (reference sequence). The CDR3 extends over 14 amino acids. The CDR3 nucleotides are TGTGCCAGCAGCTTCTTGGGCCCTTTGGAGACCCAGTACTTC. This encodes CASSFLGPLETQYF.

This clonotype was detected only a few times. The chain employs TRBV3-1 and TRBJ2-7; possible D gene TRBD1, 6 bases. CDR1 and CDR2 (germline): LGHDT, YNNKEL (reference sequence). CDR3 length: 13 amino acids. The ends were cut back, 5 bases at V and 10 bases at J, with 18 bases in the middle. Here the CDR3 DNA reads TGTGCCAGCAGCTTTTGGACAGCCCAGAACCAGTACTTC. It is translated as CASSFWTAQNQYF.

This clonotype was seen a handful of times. This chain connects TRBV9 to TRBJ2-5; D might be TRBD2 (6 bases). The germline CDR1 and CDR2 sequences are SGDLS and YYNGEE. V was clipped by 0 bases and J by 10 bases, with 16 bases between them. CDR3 length: 14 residues. CDR3 sequence reads: CASSVDGRGSDQYF. CDR3 coding DNA: TGTGCCAGCAGCGTAGATGGACGGGGGTCGGACCAGTACTTC.